This T cell receptor (beta chain) was retrieved from a study of shared clonotypes between healthy human individuals. The study, taken as a whole, reports: Clonotype sharing across several donors was observed for roughly 5% of naive CD4 clonotypes. Shared clonotypes across all four donors exceeded non-shared ones in generation probability. Clonotype sharing among the donors was expected to vary with sequencing depth.

Healthy HIV-negative adults with no recent acute infections or vaccinations were recruited as donors. Produced via immunoSEQ multiplex PCR; TCRdb's table is partial and in-frame only. This table holds 2 million to 2.5 million clones, roughly 90% found once. Remarks on this clone: The target antigen is unknown. Other nucleotide sequences in the sample specify the same CDR3.

CDR3 length: 14 residues. Trimming removed 5 bases from V and 0 bases from J, with 8 bases in between. Germline V CDR1 and CDR2: SGHTA, FQGTGA. The V and J genes are TRBV7-3 and TRBJ1-3, with D uncertain. This receptor was identified in a man aged 18-30 years in good health. Some clones in this sample may be carry-over from other donors' samples. The sequenced material came from naive CD4+ T cells from PBMCs. Subset here: CD45RA+ positively selected. The CDR3 DNA is TGTGCCAGCAGCCCCACCGGCTCTGGAAACACCATATATTTT. It specifies CASSPTGSGNTIYF.